This TCR beta chain originates from a study of shared clonotypes between healthy human individuals. At the level of the study: Per-donor plates numbered three CD4 naive, three CD4 memory, two CD8 naive and one CD8 memory. The study's findings and limits: Estimated richness values were generally larger in naive subsets than in memory subsets. Generation of non-shared clonotypes was less probable than generation of clonotypes shared by all four donors. Even with large depth, rarefaction showed that sorted-subset sequencing was incomplete.

Concerning this clone: The target antigen is unknown.

V was cut by 8 bases and J by 9 bases, with 2 bases left in between. Germline lookup yields CDR1 MNHEY and CDR2 SMNVEV (reference sequence). The CDR3 length is 9 residues. Profiling relied on immunoSEQ multiplex PCR, and the TCRdb table lists in-frame clones only, not all of them. Of about 2 million clones in the sample, 85% to 95% were seen once. Naive CD8 cells were CD45RO-negative, positively selected for CCR7, excluding terminally differentiated effector memory CD45RA+ cells. Material for sequencing was naive CD8+ T cells sorted from blood. This clonotype was sampled from a man younger than 35 in good health. The chain links TRBV27 to TRBJ1-6; D ambiguous. CDR3 sequence (DNA): TGTGCCAGCGGTTCACCCCTCCACTTT. It specifies CASGSPLHF.